This TCR beta chain was sequenced in a study of T cell changes during pregnancy in multiple sclerosis. Using immunoSEQ multiplex PCR, the repertoire was profiled, and TCRdb retains in-frame clones only, with some absent. Of fewer than 50,000 clones in the sample, roughly 93% are singletons; the top ten hold roughly 4%. Here the sequenced sample was CD8+ T cells from peripheral blood mononuclear cells, taken in the first trimester of pregnancy. The source of this sequence is a female donor with multiple sclerosis, enrolled in a pregnancy study.

CDR3 sequence reads: CASNPGGPGQPQHF. The CDR3 coding sequence is TGTGCCAGCAACCCCGGGGGGCCTGGTCAGCCCCAGCATTTT. J is TRBJ1-5 and V is TRBV27; D is possibly TRBD1 (6 bases). The CDR3 sequence is 14 residues long. Per germline, CDR1 MNHEY and CDR2 SMNVEV (reference sequence). V was clipped by 7 bases and J by 6 bases, with 16 bases between them.